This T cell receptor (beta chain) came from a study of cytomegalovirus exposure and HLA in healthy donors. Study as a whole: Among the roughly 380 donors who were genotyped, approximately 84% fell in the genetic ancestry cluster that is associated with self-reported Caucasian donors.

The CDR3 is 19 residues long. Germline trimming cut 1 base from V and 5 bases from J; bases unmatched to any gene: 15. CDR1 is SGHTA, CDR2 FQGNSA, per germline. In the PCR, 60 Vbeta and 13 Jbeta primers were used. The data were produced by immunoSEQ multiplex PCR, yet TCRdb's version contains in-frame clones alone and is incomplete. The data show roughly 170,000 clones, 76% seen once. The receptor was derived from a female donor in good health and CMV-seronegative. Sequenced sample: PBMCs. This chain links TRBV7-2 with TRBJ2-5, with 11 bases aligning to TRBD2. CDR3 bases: TGTGCCAGCAGCTTAGTATTCGGATCTAGCGGGGGGAAGAGGGAGACCCAGTACTTC. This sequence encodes CASSLVFGSSGGKRETQYF.